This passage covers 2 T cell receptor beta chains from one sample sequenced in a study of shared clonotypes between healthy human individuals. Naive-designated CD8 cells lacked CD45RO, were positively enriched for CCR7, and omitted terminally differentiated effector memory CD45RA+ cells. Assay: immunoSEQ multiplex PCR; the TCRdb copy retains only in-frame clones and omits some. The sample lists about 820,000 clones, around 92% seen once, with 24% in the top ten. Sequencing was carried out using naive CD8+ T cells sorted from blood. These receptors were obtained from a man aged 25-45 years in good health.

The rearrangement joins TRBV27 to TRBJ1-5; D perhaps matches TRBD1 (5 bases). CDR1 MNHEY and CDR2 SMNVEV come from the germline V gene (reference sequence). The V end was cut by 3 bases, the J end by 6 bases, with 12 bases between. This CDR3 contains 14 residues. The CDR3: CASSFLGRGQPQHF. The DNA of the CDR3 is TGTGCCAGCAGTTTTTTGGGAAGGGGTCAGCCCCAGCATTTT.

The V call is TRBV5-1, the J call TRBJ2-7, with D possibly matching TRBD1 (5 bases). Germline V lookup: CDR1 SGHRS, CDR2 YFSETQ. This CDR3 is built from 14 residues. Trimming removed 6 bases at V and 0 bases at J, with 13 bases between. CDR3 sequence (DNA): TGCGCCAGCACTCCCCAGGGTAGCTCCTACGAGCAGTACTTC. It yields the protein CASTPQGSSYEQYF. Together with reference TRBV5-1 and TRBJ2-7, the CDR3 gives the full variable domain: KAGVTQTPRYLIKTRGQQVTLSCSPISGHRSVSWYQQTPGQGLQFLFEYFSETQRNKGNFPGRFSGRQFSNSRSEMNVSTLELGDSALYLCASTPQGSSYEQYFGPGTRLTVT.